A single sample is the source of the 5 T cell receptor beta chains below, sequenced in a study of cytomegalovirus exposure and HLA in healthy donors. The PCR ran on 60 Vbeta and 13 Jbeta primers. Repertoires were generated with immunoSEQ multiplex PCR, while TCRdb's copy carries only in-frame clones and drops some. The sample yields about 140,000 clones, around 73% seen once. The specimen sequenced was PBMCs. The receptors originated from a female donor in good health and CMV-seronegative.

The chain links TRBV5-8 to TRBJ2-6; D is possibly TRBD1 (5 bases). CDR1 SGHTS and CDR2 YDEGEE come from the germline V gene. V dropped 4 bases and J dropped 4 bases, with 12 bases sitting between them. CDR3 length: 15 amino acids. The CDR3 DNA reads as TGTGCCAGCAGCCTAGACAGTTCAGGGGCCAACGTCCTGACTTTC. Its translation: CASSLDSSGANVLTF.

In this sample, this clone turned up once. This chain connects TRBV7-2 to TRBJ2-1; TRBD2 aligns across 8 bases. Germline CDR1 is SGHTA and CDR2 is FQGNSA. The CDR3 sequence is 18 residues long. Trimming took 5 bases from V and 2 from J; bases not matched to a gene: 14. CDR3 sequence reads: CASSHTGTRSTTYNEQFF. As DNA, the CDR3 is TGTGCCAGCAGCCATACCGGGACTAGAAGCACGACCTACAATGAGCAGTTCTTC.

In its sample, this clone was seen a few times. The chain employs TRBV2 and TRBJ2-2; 7 bases align to TRBD1. Germline CDR1 and CDR2: SNHLY and FYNNEI. After removal of 11 bases from V and 0 bases from J, the junction contained 9 bases not matched to a gene. This CDR3 is 15 amino acids long. The CDR3, as DNA: TGTGCCCGCACGGGCAGGGGGTCGAACACCGGGGAGCTGTTTTTT. It translates to CARTGRGSNTGELFF.

This clone was seen only a few times. This chain's CDR3 is CASSPGTGEREAFF. The CDR3 DNA is TGTGCCAGCAGCCCCGGGACAGGGGAACGTGAAGCTTTCTTT. This chain uses TRBV6-5 with TRBJ1-1, with TRBD1 matching 10 bases. Trimming at V came to 6 bases and at J to 7 bases, leaving 8 bases not matched to a gene. The CDR3 totals 14 residues. Germline assignment: CDR1 MNHEY and CDR2 SVGAGI.

The chain recombines TRBV15 with TRBJ2-1; 12 positions agree with TRBD2. Looked up from germline, CDR1 is LNHNV and CDR2 is YYDKDF (reference sequence). CDR3 size: 15 residues. The V gene end was trimmed by 8 bases and the J gene end by 8 bases; junction bases not matched to a gene: 10. As DNA, the CDR3 is TGTGCCACCCGAATGGGGACTAGCGGGTACGATGAGCAGTTCTTC. Protein sequence: CATRMGTSGYDEQFF.